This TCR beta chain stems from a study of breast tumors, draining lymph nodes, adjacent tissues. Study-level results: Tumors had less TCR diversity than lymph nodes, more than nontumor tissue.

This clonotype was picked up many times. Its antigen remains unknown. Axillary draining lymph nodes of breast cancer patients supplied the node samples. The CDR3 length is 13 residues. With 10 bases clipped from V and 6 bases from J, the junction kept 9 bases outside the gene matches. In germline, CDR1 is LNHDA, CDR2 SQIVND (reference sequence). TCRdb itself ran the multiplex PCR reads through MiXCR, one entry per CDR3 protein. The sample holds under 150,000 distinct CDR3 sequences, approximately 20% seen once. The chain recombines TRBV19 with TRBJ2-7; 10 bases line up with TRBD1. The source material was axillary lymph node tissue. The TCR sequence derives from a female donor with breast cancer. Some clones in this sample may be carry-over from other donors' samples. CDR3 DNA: TGTGCCACCCGGGACAGGGGTAGGCCCGAGCAGTACTTC. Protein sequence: CATRDRGRPEQYF.